One and the same sample provided the 7 T cell receptor beta chains below, sequenced in a study of T cells in Graves' hyperthyroidism and ophthalmopathy. RNA transcripts gave rise to amplified TCR beta CDR3 regions. The HTBI primer set was used in a first-round RT-PCR of the TCR CDR3. One entry per CDR3 protein results from TCRdb running MiXCR on the multiplex PCR reads. The table includes about 590,000 distinct CDR3 sequences, about 15% detected once. The sample taken for sequencing was blood. These receptors were obtained from a woman in her 30s with Graves' hyperthyroidism.

This clonotype was found many times. V usage is TRBV12-3 or TRBV12-4 and J usage is TRBJ2-7; D call uncertain. This CDR3 contains 12 residues. V lost 3 bases to trimming and J lost 2 bases, with 5 bases between them. CDR3 nucleotide sequence: TGTGCCAGCAGTTTCGGTACCTACGAGCAGTACTTC. It specifies CASSFGTYEQYF.

The sample holds a few counts of this clonotype. V and J are TRBV15 and TRBJ2-3; TRBD2 matches 14 bases. Germline assignment: CDR1 LNHNV and CDR2 YYDKDF (reference sequence). V lost 1 base to trimming and J lost 3 bases; unmatched junction nucleotides: 15. The CDR3 has 21 amino acids. The CDR3 DNA reads as TGTGCCACCAGCAGAGGGGTAGGGACTAGCGGGAGATTGCACGGGACAGATACGCAGTATTTT. Its protein product is CATSRGVGTSGRLHGTDTQYF.

This clonotype showed up many times. The genes are TRBV29-1 and TRBJ2-1, with 7 bases lining up with TRBD2. Germline CDR1 SQVTM, CDR2 ANQGSEA. After removal of 7 bases from V and 0 bases from J, the junction contained 6 bases not matched to a gene. This CDR3 is 14 amino acids long. CDR3 DNA: TGCAGCGCTGACGGCGGGGGCTCCTACAATGAGCAGTTCTTC. This gives the protein CSADGGGSYNEQFF.

A remark on this clonotype: A junction boundary mismatches the germline segment, possibly from a read error. The rearrangement joins TRBV24-1 to TRBJ2-3; 9 bases line up with TRBD1. Germline V gene lookup returns CDR1 KGHDR and CDR2 SFDVKD. The CDR3 spans 14 residues. CDR3 loop: CATRGQGSTDAQYF. The CDR3 bases are TGTGCCACCAGGGGACAGGGCAGCACAGATGCGCAGTATTTT.

In its sample, this clonotype was seen a few times. The J gene is TRBJ1-1, the V gene TRBV6-1, with 10 bases aligning to TRBD1. CDR3 length: 14 residues. V was clipped by 6 bases and J by 10 bases; unmatched bases: 11. CDR1 and CDR2 from the germline V gene are MNHNS and SASEGT. The CDR3: CASRPPGQGPGAFF. CDR3 coding DNA: TGTGCCAGCAGACCGCCGGGACAGGGGCCAGGAGCTTTCTTT.

In DNA, the CDR3 is TGTGCCAGCAGCCAGACAGGTCGGGCTTCTAACTATGGCTACACCTTC. This sequence encodes CASSQTGRASNYGYTF. The gene calls are TRBV7-3 and TRBJ1-2, with D possibly being TRBD1 (6 bases). Germline CDR1 reads SGHTA; CDR2 reads FQGTGA. This CDR3 region has 16 residues. The V end lost 5 bases, the J end lost 0 bases, and 16 bases lay between the germline ends. The entire variable domain, with the rest obtained from reference TRBV7-3 and TRBJ1-2, is as follows: GAGVSQTPSNKVTEKGKYVELRCDPISGHTALYWYRQSLGQGPEFLIYFQGTGAADDSGLPNDRFFAVRPEGSVSTLKIQRTERGDSAVYLCASSQTGRASNYGYTFGSGTRLTVV.

V gene TRBV6-1 combines with J gene TRBJ1-2; D gene ambiguous. The CDR3 spans 12 residues. Germline CDR1 and CDR2: MNHNS and SASEGT. V shed 6 bases and J shed 5 bases, with 10 bases lying between them. Here the CDR3 reads CASSHDKYGYTF. The CDR3 coding sequence is TGTGCCAGCAGCCATGACAAGTATGGCTACACCTTC.